This T cell receptor (beta chain) was recovered during a study of T-cell reconstitution after alpha-beta-depleted transplantation in children. Regarding the study as a whole: The study traced high day-60 TCRbeta diversity in some patients to surviving recipient T cells and thymic progenitors. Newly made T cells mostly supplied T-cell counts and diversity one year after transplant. Reportedly, roughly two months post-transplant, alpha-beta T cells arose from several hundred expanded graft clones.

Preparing the TCRbeta library involved the use of unique molecular identifiers. TCRdb ran MiXCR on the PCR reads and lists one entry per CDR3 protein. The repertoire holds 210,000 or so distinct CDR3 sequences, about 11% seen once, with roughly 27% in the top ten. The V and J ends lost 3 bases and 6 bases, in that order; junction bases with no gene match: 6. The CDR3 has 13 residues. Per the germline V gene, CDR1 is DFQATT and CDR2 is SNEGSKA (reference sequence). This clonotype was recorded many times. The antigen remains unidentified. The sequences come from PBMCs, collected before TCRalphabeta/CD19-depleted stem cell transplant. V usage is TRBV20-1 and J usage is TRBJ2-3; 7 nucleotides align to TRBD1. This receptor was taken from a child less than two years old with acute myeloid leukemia, due to receive a stem cell transplant. CDR3 nucleotides: TGCAGTGCTAGCCTACAGGGGACGGATACGCAGTATTTT. This sequence encodes CSASLQGTDTQYF.